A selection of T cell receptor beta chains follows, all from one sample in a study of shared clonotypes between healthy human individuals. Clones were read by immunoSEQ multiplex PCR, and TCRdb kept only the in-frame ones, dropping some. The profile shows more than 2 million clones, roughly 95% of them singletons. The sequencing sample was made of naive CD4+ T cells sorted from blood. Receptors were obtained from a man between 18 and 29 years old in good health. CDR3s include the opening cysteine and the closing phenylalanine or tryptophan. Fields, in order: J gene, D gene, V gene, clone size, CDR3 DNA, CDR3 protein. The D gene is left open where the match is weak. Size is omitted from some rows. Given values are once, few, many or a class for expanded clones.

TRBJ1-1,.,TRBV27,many,TGTGCCAGCTGGTGGGGGGTGGCGGACACTGAAGCTTTCTTT,CASWWGVADTEAFF
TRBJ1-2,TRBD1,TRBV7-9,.,TGTGCCAGCAGCCCGGGGACAGCCGGCTCCAGGGGCTACACCTTC,CASSPGTAGSRGYTF
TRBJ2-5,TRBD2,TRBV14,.,TGTGCCAGCAGTCCAGCTCGACTAGCGGGAGTTCGGTACTTC,CASSPARLAGVRYF
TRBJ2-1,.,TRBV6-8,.,TGTGCCAGCAGTTACGACAAAGAGCCTTCAAGGTTTCGGTACTACAATGAGCAGTTCTTC,CASSYDKEPSRFRYYNEQFF
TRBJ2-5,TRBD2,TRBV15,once,TGTGCCACCAGCTCATGGGAGCGGGGGGTCGTAGAAGAGACCCAGTACTTC,CATSSWERGVVEETQYF
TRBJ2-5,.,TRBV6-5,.,TGTGCCAGCAGTCGGGGGTCAAAAAGGCAAGAGACCCAGTACTTC,CASSRGSKRQETQYF
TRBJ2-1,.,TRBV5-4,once,TGTGCCAGCAGCTTGGACTCGCTCTCCTACAATGAGCAGTTCTTC,CASSLDSLSYNEQFF
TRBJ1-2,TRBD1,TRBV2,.,TGTGCCAGCAGGACGACAGGGGCTAACTATGGCTACACCTTC,CASRTTGANYGYTF
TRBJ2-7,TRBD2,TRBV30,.,TGTGCCTGGACCGGGACTAGCGGGAGAAGCACCTACGAGCAGTACTTC,CAWTGTSGRSTYEQYF
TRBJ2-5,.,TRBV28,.,TGTGCCACCTCAGGGGGGGACCTCTGGACCCAGTACTTC,CATSGGDLWTQYF
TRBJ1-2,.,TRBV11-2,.,TGTGCCAGCAGCTCGCGGGGACTCGGTGGCTACACCTTC,CASSSRGLGGYTF
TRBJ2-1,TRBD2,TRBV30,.,TGTGCCTGGAAAGCGGGAGGCTGGGGGGAGTTCTTC,CAWKAGGWGEFF